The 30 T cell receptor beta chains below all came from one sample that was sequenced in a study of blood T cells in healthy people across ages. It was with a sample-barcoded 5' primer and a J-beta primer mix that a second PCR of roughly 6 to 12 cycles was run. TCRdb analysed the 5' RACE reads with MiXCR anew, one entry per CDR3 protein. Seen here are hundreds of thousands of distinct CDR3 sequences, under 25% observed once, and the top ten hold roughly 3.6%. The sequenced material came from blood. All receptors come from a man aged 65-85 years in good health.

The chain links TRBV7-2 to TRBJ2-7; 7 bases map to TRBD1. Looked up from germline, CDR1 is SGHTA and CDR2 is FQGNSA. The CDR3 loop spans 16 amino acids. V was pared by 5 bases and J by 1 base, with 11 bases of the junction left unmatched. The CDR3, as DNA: TGTGCCAGCAGCGCCACAACAGGGGCTAGATCCTACGAGCAGTACTTC. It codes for CASSATTGARSYEQYF.

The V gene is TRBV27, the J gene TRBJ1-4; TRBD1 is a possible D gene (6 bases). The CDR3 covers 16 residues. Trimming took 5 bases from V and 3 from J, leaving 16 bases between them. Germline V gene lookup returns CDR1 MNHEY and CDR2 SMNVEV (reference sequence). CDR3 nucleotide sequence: TGTGCCAGCAGTCCAACCGACAGGTTCCCTAATGAAAAACTGTTTTTT. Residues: CASSPTDRFPNEKLFF.

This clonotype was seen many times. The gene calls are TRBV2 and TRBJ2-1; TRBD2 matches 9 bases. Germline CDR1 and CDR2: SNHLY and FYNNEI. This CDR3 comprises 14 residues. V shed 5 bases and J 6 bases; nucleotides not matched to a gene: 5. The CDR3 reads CASSLAGTGNEQFF. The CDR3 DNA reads TGTGCCAGCAGTCTAGCGGGAACGGGCAATGAGCAGTTCTTC. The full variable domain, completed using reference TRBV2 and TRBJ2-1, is EPEVTQTPSHQVTQMGQEVILRCVPISNHLYFYWYRQILGQKVEFLVSFYNNEISEKSEIFDDQFSVERPDGSNFTLKIRSTKLEDSAMYFCASSLAGTGNEQFFGPGTRLTVL.

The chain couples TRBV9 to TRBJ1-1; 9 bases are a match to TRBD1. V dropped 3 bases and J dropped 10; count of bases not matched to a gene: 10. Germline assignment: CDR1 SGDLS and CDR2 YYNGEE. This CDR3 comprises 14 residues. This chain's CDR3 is CASSAWTGEYPAFF. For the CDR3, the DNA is TGTGCCAGCAGCGCTTGGACAGGGGAGTACCCAGCTTTCTTT.

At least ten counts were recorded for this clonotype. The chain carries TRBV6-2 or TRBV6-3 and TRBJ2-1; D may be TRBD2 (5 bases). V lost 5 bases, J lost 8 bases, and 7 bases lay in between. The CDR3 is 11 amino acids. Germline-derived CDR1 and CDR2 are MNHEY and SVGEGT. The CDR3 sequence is CASSPSYEQFF. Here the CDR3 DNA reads TGTGCCAGCAGTCCTAGCTATGAGCAGTTCTTC.

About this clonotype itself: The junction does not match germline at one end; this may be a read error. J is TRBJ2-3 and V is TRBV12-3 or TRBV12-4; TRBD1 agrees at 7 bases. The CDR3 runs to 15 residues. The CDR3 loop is CASSFSGQRGDAQYF. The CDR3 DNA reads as TGTGCCAGCAGTTTCTCGGGACAGAGGGGAGATGCGCAGTATTTT.

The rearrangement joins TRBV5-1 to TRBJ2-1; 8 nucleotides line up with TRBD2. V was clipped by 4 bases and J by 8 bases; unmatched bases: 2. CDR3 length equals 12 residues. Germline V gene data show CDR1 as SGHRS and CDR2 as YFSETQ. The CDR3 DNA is TGCGCCAGCAGCCGGGAGGGGGATGAGCAGTTCTTC. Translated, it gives CASSREGDEQFF.

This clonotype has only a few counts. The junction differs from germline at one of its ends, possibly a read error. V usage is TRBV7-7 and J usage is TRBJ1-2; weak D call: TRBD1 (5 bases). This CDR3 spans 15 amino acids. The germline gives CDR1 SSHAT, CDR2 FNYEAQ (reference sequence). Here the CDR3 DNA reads TGTGCTAGCATCTTAGACCTTGGACAAAACTATGGCTACACCTTC. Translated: CASILDLGQNYGYTF.

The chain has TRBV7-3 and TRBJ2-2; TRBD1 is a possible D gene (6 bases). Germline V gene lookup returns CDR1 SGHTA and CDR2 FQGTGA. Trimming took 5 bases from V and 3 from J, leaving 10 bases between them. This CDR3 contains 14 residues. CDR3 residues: CASSENRDTGELFF. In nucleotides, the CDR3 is TGTGCCAGCAGCGAAAACAGGGACACCGGGGAGCTGTTTTTT.

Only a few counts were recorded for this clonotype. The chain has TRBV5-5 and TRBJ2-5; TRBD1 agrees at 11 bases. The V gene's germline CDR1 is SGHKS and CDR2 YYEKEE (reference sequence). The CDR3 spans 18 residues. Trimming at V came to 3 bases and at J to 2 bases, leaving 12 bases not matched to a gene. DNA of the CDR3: TGTGCCAGCAGCTCCCGTCCCGGGACAGGGGGGAGACAAGAGACCCAGTACTTC. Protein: CASSSRPGTGGRQETQYF.

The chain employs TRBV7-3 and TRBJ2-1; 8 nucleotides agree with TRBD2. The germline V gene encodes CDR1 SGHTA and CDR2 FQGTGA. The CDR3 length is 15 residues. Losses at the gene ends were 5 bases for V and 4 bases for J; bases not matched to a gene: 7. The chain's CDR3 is CASSTRGGPYNEQFF. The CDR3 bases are TGTGCCAGCAGCACCCGGGGGGGCCCTTACAATGAGCAGTTCTTC.

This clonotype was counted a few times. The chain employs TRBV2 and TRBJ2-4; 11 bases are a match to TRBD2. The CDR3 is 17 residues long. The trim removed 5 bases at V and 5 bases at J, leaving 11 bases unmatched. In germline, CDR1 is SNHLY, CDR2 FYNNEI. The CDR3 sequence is CASSKLAGGPGENIQYF. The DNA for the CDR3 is TGTGCCAGCAGTAAATTAGCGGGAGGGCCAGGAGAAAACATTCAGTACTTC.

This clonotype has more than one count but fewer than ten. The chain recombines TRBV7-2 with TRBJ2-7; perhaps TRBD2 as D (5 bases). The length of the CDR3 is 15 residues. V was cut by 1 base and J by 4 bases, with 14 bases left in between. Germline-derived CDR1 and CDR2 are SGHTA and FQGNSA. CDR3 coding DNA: TGTGCCAGCAGCTTAGTGGCGGGTCAGCGGTACGAGCAGTACTTC. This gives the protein CASSLVAGQRYEQYF.

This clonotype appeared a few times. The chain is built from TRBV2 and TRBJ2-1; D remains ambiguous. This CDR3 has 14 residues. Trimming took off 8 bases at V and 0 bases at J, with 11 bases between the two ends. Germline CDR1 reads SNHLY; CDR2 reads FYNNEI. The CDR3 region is CASRTESSYNEQFF. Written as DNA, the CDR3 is TGTGCCAGCCGAACAGAGAGCTCCTACAATGAGCAGTTCTTC.

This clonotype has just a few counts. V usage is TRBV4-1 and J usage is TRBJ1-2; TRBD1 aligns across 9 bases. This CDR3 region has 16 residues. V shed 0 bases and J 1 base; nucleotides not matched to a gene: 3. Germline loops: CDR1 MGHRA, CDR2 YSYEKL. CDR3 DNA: TGCGCCAGCAGCCAAGAACAGGGGGCGATTAACTATGGCTACACCTTC. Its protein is CASSQEQGAINYGYTF.

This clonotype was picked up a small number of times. In nucleotides, the CDR3 is TGTGCCAGCAGCTTAGTGGGCGGGGCGAGGTCCAAAAACATTCAGTACTTC. Amino acid sequence: CASSLVGGARSKNIQYF. The chain is built from TRBV7-2 and TRBJ2-4; D is possibly TRBD2 (6 bases). Deletions cut 1 base from V and 2 bases from J, with 15 bases between. Germline CDR1 is SGHTA and CDR2 is FQGNSA. This CDR3 comprises 17 residues.

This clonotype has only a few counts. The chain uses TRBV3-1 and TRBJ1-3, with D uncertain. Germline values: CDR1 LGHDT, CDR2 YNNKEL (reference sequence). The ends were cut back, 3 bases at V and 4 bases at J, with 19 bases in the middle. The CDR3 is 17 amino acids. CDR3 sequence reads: CASSHSITGISGNTIYF. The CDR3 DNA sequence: TGTGCCAGCAGCCACTCCATCACCGGGATCTCGGGAAACACCATATATTTT.

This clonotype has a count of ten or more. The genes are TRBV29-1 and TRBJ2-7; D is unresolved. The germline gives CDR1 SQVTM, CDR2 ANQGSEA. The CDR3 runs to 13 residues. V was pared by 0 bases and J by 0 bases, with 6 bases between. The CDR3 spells CSVEDSSSYEQYF. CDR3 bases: TGCAGCGTTGAAGACAGCTCCTCCTACGAGCAGTACTTC.

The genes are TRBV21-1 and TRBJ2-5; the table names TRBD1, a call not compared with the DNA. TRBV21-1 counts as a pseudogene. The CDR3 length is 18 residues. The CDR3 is CASSKALRGHHHQETQYF. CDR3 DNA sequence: TGTGCCAGCAGCAAAGCTTTAAGGGGACACCACCATCAGGAGACCCAGTACTTC.

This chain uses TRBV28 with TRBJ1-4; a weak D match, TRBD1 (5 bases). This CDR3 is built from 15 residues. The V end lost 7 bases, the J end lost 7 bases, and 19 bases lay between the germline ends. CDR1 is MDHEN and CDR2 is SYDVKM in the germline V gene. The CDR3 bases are TGTGCCAGCACAATTGGGGGGTCCAGCAGTGAAAAACTGTTTTTT. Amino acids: CASTIGGSSSEKLFF.

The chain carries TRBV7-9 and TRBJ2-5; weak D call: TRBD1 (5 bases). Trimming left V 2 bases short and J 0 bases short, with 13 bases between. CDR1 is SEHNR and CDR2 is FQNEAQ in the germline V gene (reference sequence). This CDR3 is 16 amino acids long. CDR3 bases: TGTGCCAGCAGCTTAAGGTCGACAGTCTACCAAGAGACCCAGTACTTC. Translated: CASSLRSTVYQETQYF.

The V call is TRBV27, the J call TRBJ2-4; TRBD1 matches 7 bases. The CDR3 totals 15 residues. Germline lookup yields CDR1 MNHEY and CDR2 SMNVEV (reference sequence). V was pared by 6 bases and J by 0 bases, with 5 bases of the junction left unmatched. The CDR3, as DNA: TGTGCCAGCAGAGGGGACAGTAAAGCCAAAAACATTCAGTACTTC. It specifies CASRGDSKAKNIQYF.

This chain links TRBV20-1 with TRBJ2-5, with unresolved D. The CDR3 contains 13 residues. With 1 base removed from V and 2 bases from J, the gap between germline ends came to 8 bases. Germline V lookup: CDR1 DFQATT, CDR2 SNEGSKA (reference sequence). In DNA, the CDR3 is TGCAGTGCTAGAGGCGCCTATCAAGAGACCCAGTACTTC. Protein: CSARGAYQETQYF.

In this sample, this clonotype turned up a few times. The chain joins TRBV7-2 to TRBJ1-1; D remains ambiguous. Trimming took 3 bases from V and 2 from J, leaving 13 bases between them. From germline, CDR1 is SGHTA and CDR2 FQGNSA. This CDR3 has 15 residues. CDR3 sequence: CASSLVASFNTEAFF. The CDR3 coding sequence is TGTGCCAGCAGCTTGGTTGCGAGCTTTAACACTGAAGCTTTCTTT.

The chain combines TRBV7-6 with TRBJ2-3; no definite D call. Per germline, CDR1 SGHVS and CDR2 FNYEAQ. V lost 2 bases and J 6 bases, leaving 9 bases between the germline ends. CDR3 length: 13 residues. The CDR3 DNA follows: TGTGCCAGCAGCTTAAACAGCCAGGATACGCAGTATTTT. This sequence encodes CASSLNSQDTQYF.

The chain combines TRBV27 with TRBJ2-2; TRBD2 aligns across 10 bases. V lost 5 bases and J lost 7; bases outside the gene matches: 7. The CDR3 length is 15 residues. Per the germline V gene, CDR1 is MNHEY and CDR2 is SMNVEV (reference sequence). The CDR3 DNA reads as TGTGCCAGCAGTCATCTAGCGGGAGTTATCGGGGAGCTGTTTTTT. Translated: CASSHLAGVIGELFF.

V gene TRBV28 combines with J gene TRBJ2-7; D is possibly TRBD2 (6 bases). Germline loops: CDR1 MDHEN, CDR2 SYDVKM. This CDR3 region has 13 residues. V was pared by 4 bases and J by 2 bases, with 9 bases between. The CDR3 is CASSSSAPYEQYF. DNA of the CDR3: TGTGCCAGCAGTTCTAGCGCACCCTACGAGCAGTACTTC. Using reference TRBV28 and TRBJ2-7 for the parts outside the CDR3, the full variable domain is DVKVTQSSRYLVKRTGEKVFLECVQDMDHENMFWYRQDPGLGLRLIYFSYDVKMKEKGDIPEGYSVSREKKERFSLILESASTNQTSMYLCASSSSAPYEQYFGPGTRLTVT.

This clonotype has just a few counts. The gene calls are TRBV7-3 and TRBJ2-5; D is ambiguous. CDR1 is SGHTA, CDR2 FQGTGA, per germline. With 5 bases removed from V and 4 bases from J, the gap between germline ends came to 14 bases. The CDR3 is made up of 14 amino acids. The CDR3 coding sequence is TGTGCCAGCAGCCCATCGGACGGCTTAGAGACCCAGTACTTC. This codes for CASSPSDGLETQYF.

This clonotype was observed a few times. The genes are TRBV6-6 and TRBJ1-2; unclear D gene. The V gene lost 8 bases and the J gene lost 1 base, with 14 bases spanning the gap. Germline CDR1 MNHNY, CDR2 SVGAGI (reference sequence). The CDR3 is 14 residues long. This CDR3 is CASVLSRSNYGYTF. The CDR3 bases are TGTGCCAGCGTACTAAGTCGGAGTAACTATGGCTACACCTTC.

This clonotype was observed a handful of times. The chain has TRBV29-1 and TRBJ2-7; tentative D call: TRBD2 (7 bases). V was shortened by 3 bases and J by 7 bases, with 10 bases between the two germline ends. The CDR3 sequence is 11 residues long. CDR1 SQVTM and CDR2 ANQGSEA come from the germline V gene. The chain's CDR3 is CSVDGGQEQYF. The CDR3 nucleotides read TGCAGCGTTGACGGGGGGCAGGAGCAGTACTTC.